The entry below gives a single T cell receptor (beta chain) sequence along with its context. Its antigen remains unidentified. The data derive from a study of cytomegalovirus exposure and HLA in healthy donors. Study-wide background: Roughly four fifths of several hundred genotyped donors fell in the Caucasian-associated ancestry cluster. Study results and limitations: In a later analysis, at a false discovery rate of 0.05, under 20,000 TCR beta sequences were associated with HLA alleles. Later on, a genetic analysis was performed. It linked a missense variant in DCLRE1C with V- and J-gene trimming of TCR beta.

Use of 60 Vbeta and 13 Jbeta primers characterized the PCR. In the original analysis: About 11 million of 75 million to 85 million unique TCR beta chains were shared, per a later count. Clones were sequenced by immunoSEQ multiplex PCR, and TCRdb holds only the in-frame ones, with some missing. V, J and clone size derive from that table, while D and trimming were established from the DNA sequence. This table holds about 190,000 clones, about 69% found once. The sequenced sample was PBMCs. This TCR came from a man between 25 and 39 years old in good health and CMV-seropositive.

The CDR3 loop is CSVEGDRNTEAFF. The CDR3 nucleotides are TGCAGCGTTGAAGGGGACAGAAACACTGAAGCTTTCTTT. V and J are TRBV29-1 and TRBJ1-1; 7 nucleotides align to TRBD1. V dropped 1 base and J dropped 2; count of bases not matched to a gene: 1. The germline V gene encodes CDR1 SQVTM and CDR2 ANQGSEA. The CDR3 runs 13 residues.